The subject of this entry is one T cell receptor beta chain. Per germline, CDR1 SGHRS and CDR2 YFSETQ. The ends were cut back, 0 bases at V and 8 bases at J, with 9 bases in the middle. The CDR3 loop spans 13 amino acids. The data derive from a study of T-cell memory formation after mild COVID-19. TCRdb fed the 5' RACE reads into MiXCR, producing one record per CDR3 protein. Of fewer than 650,000 distinct CDR3 sequences in the sample, about a fifth were seen once. The TCR was taken from an adult woman who had mild COVID-19 (a few samples of this study predate the infection). Cell type and time point are not known. J is TRBJ2-1 and V is TRBV5-1; D is perhaps TRBD2 (5 bases). Sequencing input: PBMCs or a T cell subset sorted from them (not recorded which). DNA of the CDR3: TGCGCCAGCAGCTTGGTCTGGCGGGATGAGCAGTTCTTC. Its translation: CASSLVWRDEQFF.